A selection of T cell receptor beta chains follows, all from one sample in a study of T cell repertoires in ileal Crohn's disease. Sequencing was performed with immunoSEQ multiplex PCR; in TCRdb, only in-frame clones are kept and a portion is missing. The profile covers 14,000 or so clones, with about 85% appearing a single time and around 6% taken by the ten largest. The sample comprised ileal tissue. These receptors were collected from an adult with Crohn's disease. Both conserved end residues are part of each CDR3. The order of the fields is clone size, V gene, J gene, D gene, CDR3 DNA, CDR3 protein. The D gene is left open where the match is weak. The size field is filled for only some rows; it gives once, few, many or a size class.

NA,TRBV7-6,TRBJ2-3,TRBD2,TGTGCCAGCAGCCACGAAATTGGACTAGCGGCCACAGATACGCAGTATTTT,CASSHEIGLAATDTQYF
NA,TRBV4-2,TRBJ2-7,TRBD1,TGTGCCAGCAGCGTGCGGACAGGGGAGGGGTACGAGCAGTACTTC,CASSVRTGEGYEQYF
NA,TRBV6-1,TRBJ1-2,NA,TGTGCCAGCAGTGAATCTCCGGCAGGCGTTAACTATGGCTACACCTTC,CASSESPAGVNYGYTF
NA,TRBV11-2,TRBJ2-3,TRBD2,TGTGCCAGCAGCTTAGCGGCTAGCGGGGTGAAGGGCACAGATACGCAGTATTTT,CASSLAASGVKGTDTQYF
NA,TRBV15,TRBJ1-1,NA,TGTGCCACCAGCAGAGCAAATTCCATGAACACTGAAGCTTTCTTT,CATSRANSMNTEAFF
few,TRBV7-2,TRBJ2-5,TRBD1,TGTGCCAGCAGCTTAGGGACAGGGAGAGAGACCCAGTACTTC,CASSLGTGRETQYF
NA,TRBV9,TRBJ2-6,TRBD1,TGTGCCAGCAGCGTAGATTCGGGACAGGGTTCTGGGGCCAACGTCCTGACTTTC,CASSVDSGQGSGANVLTF
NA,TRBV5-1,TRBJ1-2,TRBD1,TGCGCCAGCAGCTTGGAGGGACAGGGATTGGGCTACACCTTC,CASSLEGQGLGYTF
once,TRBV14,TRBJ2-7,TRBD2,TGTGCCAGCAGCCATGGACTAGCGGGAGATCCCTACGAGCAGTACTTC,CASSHGLAGDPYEQYF
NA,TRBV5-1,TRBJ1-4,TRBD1,TGCGCCAGCAGCTCGGGACAGAGTAATGAAAAACTGTTTTTT,CASSSGQSNEKLFF
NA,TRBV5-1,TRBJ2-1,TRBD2,TGCGCCAGCAGCCTGACTAGCGGGGGGGCGTACAATGAGCAGTTCTTC,CASSLTSGGAYNEQFF
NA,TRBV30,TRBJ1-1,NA,TGTGCCTGGAGTCCCCTCACGGGGGGGACTGAAGCTTTCTTT,CAWSPLTGGTEAFF
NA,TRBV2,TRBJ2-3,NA,TGTGCCAGCAGTGTCGAGGCCACCCTCGCAGATACGCAGTATTTT,CASSVEATLADTQYF
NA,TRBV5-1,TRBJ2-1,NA,TGCGCCAGCAGCACCACAGGGTATGAGCAGTTCTTC,CASSTTGYEQFF
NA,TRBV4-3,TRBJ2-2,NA,TGCGCCAGCAGCCAAGAGCCGACGGGGACGAACACCGGGGAGCTGTTTTTT,CASSQEPTGTNTGELFF
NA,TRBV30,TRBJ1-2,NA,TGTGCCTGGGCTCTGGGCGGAGGAAATGGCTACACCTTC,CAWALGGGNGYTF
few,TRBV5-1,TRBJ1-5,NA,TGCGCCAGCAGCCCCCTGGAAGGAGGCAATCAGCCCCAGCATTTT,CASSPLEGGNQPQHF
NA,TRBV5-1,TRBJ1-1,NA,TGCGCCAGCAGCTTGGTGCGGGAGAACACTGAAGCTTTCTTT,CASSLVRENTEAFF
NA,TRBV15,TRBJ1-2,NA,TGTGCCACCAGCAGAGATCATGCAGGGGTGGGCTTTGTATCTGGCTACACCTTC,CATSRDHAGVGFVSGYTF
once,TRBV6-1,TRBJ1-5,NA,TGTGCCAGCAGTGATCTCTCAGGCCAGCCCCAGCATTTT,CASSDLSGQPQHF
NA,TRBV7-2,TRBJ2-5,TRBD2,TGTGCCAGCAGCTTTGCCCCAGCGGGGGCCGAGACCCAGTACTTC,CASSFAPAGAETQYF
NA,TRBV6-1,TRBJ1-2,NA,TGTGCCAGCAGTGAAGGGCAGGGCTATGGCTACACCTTC,CASSEGQGYGYTF
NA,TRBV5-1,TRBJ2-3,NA,TGCGCCAGCAGCTTGGACAGTTTCAGCACAGATACGCAGTATTTT,CASSLDSFSTDTQYF
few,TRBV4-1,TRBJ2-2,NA,TGCGCCAGCAGCCAAAATCAGCGACTTACAGGCGGCACCGGGGAGCTGTTTTTT,CASSQNQRLTGGTGELFF
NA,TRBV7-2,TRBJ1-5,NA,TGTGCCAGCAGCTTTGGGGGCGCGGTGGGTCAGCCCCAGCATTTT,CASSFGGAVGQPQHF
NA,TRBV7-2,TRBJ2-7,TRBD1,TGTGCCAGCAGCTTCGGACAGGGGGCAGCTTACGAGCAGTACTTC,CASSFGQGAAYEQYF
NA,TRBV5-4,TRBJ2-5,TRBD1,TGTGCCAGCAGCTTGGACGCCACAGGGGGCGTCGAGACCCAGTACTTC,CASSLDATGGVETQYF
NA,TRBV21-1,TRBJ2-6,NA,TGTGCCAGCAGGAAAGAGACAGAAGCGGGTCCCAACGTCCTGACCTTC,CASRKETEAGPNVLTF
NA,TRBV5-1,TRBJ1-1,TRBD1,TGCGCCAGCAGCCAGGGGGGCTCCAGGGTCACTGAAGCTTTCTTT,CASSQGGSRVTEAFF
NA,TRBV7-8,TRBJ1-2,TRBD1,TGTGCCAGCAGCGGGAGGACAGGGCTAGGGTTGGGCTACACCTTC,CASSGRTGLGLGYTF
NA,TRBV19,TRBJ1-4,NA,TGTGCCAGTAGTATTACAGGGCCTAATGAAAAACTGTTTTTT,CASSITGPNEKLFF
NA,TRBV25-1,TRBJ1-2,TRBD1,TGTGCCAGCAGTGGAGGACAGGGGCCTCCCCCCCCATATGGCTACACCTTC,CASSGGQGPPPPYGYTF
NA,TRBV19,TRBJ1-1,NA,TGTGCCAGTAGTATCGTCGGGAGGCAAGGGAACACTGAAGCTTTCTTT,CASSIVGRQGNTEAFF
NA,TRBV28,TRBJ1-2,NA,TGTGCCAGCGAAACAGCAAACTATGGCTACACCTTC,CASETANYGYTF
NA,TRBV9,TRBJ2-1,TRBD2,TGTGCCAGCAGCGTAGGGGGGGGGATTTACAATGAGCAGTTCTTC,CASSVGGGIYNEQFF
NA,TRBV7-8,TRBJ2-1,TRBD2,TGTGCCAGCAGCCCGGTGGAAGGCGGGAGGTTCTACAATGAGCAGTTCTTC,CASSPVEGGRFYNEQFF
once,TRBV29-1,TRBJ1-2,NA,TGCAGCGCGGACAGCGCTAACTATGGCTACACCTTC,CSADSANYGYTF
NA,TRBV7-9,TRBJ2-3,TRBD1,TGTGCCAGCAGCTTCAGGGGGCCGGGCACAGATACGCAGTATTTT,CASSFRGPGTDTQYF
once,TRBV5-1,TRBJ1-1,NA,TGCGCCAGCAGCTCCCTAATGAGGACTGAAGCTTTCTTT,CASSSLMRTEAFF
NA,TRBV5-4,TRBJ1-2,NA,TGTGCCAGCAGCTTGCAGATGGGGAGGTCCTATGGCTACACCTTC,CASSLQMGRSYGYTF
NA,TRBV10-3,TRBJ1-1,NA,TGTGCCATCAGGTACGGGGACACTGAAGCTTTCTTT,CAIRYGDTEAFF